This T cell receptor beta chain stems from a study of long-term antiretroviral therapy in people with HIV. One or more pre-ART and two or more post-ART PBMC samples were available from each donor. Each specimen consisted of about 0.85-10 million cryopreserved PBMC prior to extraction of DNA. They ran version v3.0 of the immunoSEQ assay at survey level. Some clones are missing from TCRdb's copy, which holds only in-frame ones; the method was immunoSEQ multiplex PCR. The data hold fewer than 20,000 clones, with about 81% observed a single time. Germline V CDR1 and CDR2: SGHVS, FNYEAQ. The CDR3 loop spans 16 amino acids. With 6 bases clipped from V and 9 bases from J, the junction kept 17 bases outside the gene matches.

Material: unsorted PBMCs, obtained 0.3 years after starting antiretroviral therapy. This sequence originates from a woman aged 45-65 years with HIV. V usage is TRBV7-6 and J usage is TRBJ1-3, with 7 bases fitting TRBD1. The CDR3 here is CASRTGVQGVRATIYF. In DNA, the CDR3 is TGTGCCAGCAGAACAGGGGTCCAGGGTGTAAGGGCCACCATATATTTT.